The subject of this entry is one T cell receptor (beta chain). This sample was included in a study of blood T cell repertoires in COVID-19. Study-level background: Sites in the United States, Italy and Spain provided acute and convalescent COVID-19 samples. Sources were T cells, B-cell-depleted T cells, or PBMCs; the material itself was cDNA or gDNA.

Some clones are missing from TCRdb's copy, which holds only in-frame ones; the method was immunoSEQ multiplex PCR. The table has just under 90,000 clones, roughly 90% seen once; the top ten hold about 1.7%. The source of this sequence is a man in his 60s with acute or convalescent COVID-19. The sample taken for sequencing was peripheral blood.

The DNA for the CDR3 is TGTGCCAGCAGCTCCCCCGAACAGGGGGGTGGCTACACCTTC. Translation gives CASSSPEQGGGYTF. The V and J genes are TRBV7-2 and TRBJ1-2, with 8 positions matching TRBD1. CDR1 SGHTA and CDR2 FQGNSA come from the germline V gene. The ends lost 4 bases at V and 7 bases at J; junction bases unmatched: 8. The CDR3 has 14 amino acids.